The 20 T cell receptor beta chains reported below all come from one sample, sequenced in a study of shared clonotypes between healthy human individuals. This table comes from immunoSEQ multiplex PCR, and its TCRdb copy is limited to in-frame clones, with some not included. Of roughly 2,000,000 clones detected, around 95% appear once; the ten largest clones hold 1.5% to 2%. CD8 cells classed as naive were CD45RO-negative and positively selected for CCR7, excluding terminally differentiated effector memory CD45RA+ cells. Sequencing was done on a sample of naive CD8+ T cells from PBMCs. The receptors originated from a man younger than 30 in good health. Some clones in this sample may be carry-over from other donors' samples.

CDR3 bases: TGTGCCAGCAGCTCGAGAGAGTCAGATACGCAGTATTTT. Translated, it gives CASSSRESDTQYF. V usage is TRBV7-9 and J usage is TRBJ2-3; D is undetermined. The CDR3 length is 13 residues. Trimming took 4 bases from V and 4 from J, leaving 9 bases between them. The germline CDR1 and CDR2 sequences are SEHNR and FQNEAQ (reference sequence).

This chain joins TRBV29-1 and TRBJ2-7, with 9 bases lining up with TRBD1. The CDR3 sequence is 13 residues long. Germline V CDR1 and CDR2: SQVTM, ANQGSEA. Trimming removed 8 bases from V and 3 bases from J; junction bases left unmatched: 8. CDR3 nucleotides: TGCAGCTCCCGGGACAGGGACGACTACGAGCAGTACTTC. This translates into CSSRDRDDYEQYF.

The chain recombines TRBV28 with TRBJ2-7, with D possibly being TRBD1 or TRBD2 (5 bases each). The CDR3 is 15 residues long. With 3 bases removed from V and 2 bases from J, the gap between germline ends came to 14 bases. Germline CDR1 MDHEN, CDR2 SYDVKM. The CDR3 DNA sequence: TGTGCCAGCAGTTTTTTTCCGGGACCAACCTACGAGCAGTACTTC. Translation: CASSFFPGPTYEQYF.

This clone has just one count. The chain has TRBV28 and TRBJ1-2; 11 nucleotides align to TRBD1. Germline CDR1 is MDHEN and CDR2 is SYDVKM. V was clipped by 4 bases and J by 7 bases; unmatched bases: 8. This CDR3 comprises 15 residues. The chain's CDR3 is CASSSMGQGVAGYTF. The CDR3 nucleotides read TGTGCCAGCAGTTCCATGGGACAGGGGGTCGCTGGCTACACCTTC.

As for this clone: Other DNA variants within this sample encode the same CDR3. The gene calls are TRBV9 and TRBJ2-3, with D perhaps being TRBD1 or TRBD2 (5 bases each). The V end lost 3 bases, the J end lost 0 bases, and 11 bases lay between the germline ends. The CDR3 spans 15 residues. Germline CDR1 reads SGDLS; CDR2 reads YYNGEE. The CDR3 protein is CASSGSGRSTDTQYF. The CDR3 nucleotides read TGTGCCAGCAGCGGCTCGGGGCGAAGCACAGATACGCAGTATTTT.

The chain couples TRBV6-5 to TRBJ1-1; perhaps TRBD1 as D (5 bases). Germline CDR1 MNHEY, CDR2 SVGAGI. The V end was cut by 6 bases, the J end by 5 bases, with 19 bases between. This CDR3 comprises 15 residues. The CDR3 coding sequence is TGTGCCAGCAGCCCCACGCATGGGGGAAGTACTGAAGCTTTCTTT. Its translation: CASSPTHGGSTEAFF.

This chain connects TRBV7-9 to TRBJ2-3; D ambiguous. V was pared by 6 bases and J by 5 bases, with 12 bases between. CDR1 is SEHNR, CDR2 FQNEAQ, per germline (reference sequence). This CDR3 spans 13 amino acids. In DNA, the CDR3 is TGTGCCAGCAGTGGGCTAGGTGAAGATACGCAGTATTTT. It encodes CASSGLGEDTQYF.

The chain is built from TRBV4-3 and TRBJ2-1; D possibly matches TRBD1 or TRBD2 (5 bases each). The V and J ends lost 1 base and 7 bases respectively, with 11 bases between them. Germline CDR1 reads LGHNA; CDR2 reads YSLEER. This CDR3 contains 14 residues. CDR3 DNA sequence: TGCGCCAGCAGCCAAGTAGGGTGGGGGAATGAGCAGTTCTTC. Translation: CASSQVGWGNEQFF.

The CDR3 DNA follows: TGTGCCAGCAGCCCTGGACAGGGTAGTTACTACGAGCAGTACTTC. The encoded protein is CASSPGQGSYYEQYF. The rearrangement joins TRBV5-6 to TRBJ2-7; TRBD1 matches at 8 bases. Per germline, CDR1 SGHDT and CDR2 YYEEEE. V gave up 4 bases and J gave up 3 bases; unmatched junction bases: 9. The CDR3 is made up of 15 amino acids.

This chain uses TRBV6-1 with TRBJ2-7; 8 bases fit TRBD2. CDR1 and CDR2 (germline): MNHNS, SASEGT. J was trimmed by 2 bases and V by 7 bases; bases with no gene match: 10. The CDR3 covers 15 residues. CDR3 region: CASKPTGTRAYEQYF. CDR3 coding DNA: TGTGCCAGCAAACCAACCGGGACTAGGGCCTACGAGCAGTACTTC.

The chain's CDR3 is CASSNRGGNEQFF. CDR3 in DNA: TGTGCCAGCAGCAACAGGGGAGGAAATGAGCAGTTCTTC. The V call is TRBV27, the J call TRBJ2-1, with D tentatively TRBD1 (7 bases). From germline, CDR1 is MNHEY and CDR2 SMNVEV (reference sequence). V was trimmed by 6 bases and J by 7 bases, leaving 13 bases between them. CDR3 length: 13 residues.

CDR3: CASSPKSEAFF. The DNA for the CDR3 is TGTGCCAGCAGCCCCAAGTCTGAAGCTTTCTTT. The rearrangement joins TRBV21-1 to TRBJ1-1. TRBV21-1 is a recognized pseudogene. There are 11 residues in the CDR3.

The chain is built from TRBV6-5 and TRBJ2-1; D is uncertain. Germline V gene data show CDR1 as MNHEY and CDR2 as SVGAGI. CDR3 length: 13 amino acids. The V end lost 2 bases, the J end lost 8 bases, and 10 bases lay between the germline ends. CDR3 loop: CASSYGGYDEQFF. CDR3 DNA sequence: TGTGCCAGCAGTTACGGTGGTTACGATGAGCAGTTCTTC.

This clone was counted between two and nine times. The same CDR3 also results from other DNA sequences found in this sample. V gene TRBV27 combines with J gene TRBJ1-2; TRBD1 agrees at 9 bases. Germline CDR1 is MNHEY and CDR2 is SMNVEV (reference sequence). This CDR3 contains 13 residues. Trimming took 3 bases from V and 5 from J; bases not matched to a gene: 1. CDR3: CASSFGTGYGYTF. The CDR3 bases are TGTGCCAGCAGTTTTGGGACAGGGTATGGCTACACCTTC.

This clone has only a few counts. This chain links TRBV7-9 with TRBJ1-1, with D possibly being TRBD1 (5 bases). Trimming took off 5 bases at V and 7 bases at J, with 14 bases between the two ends. The CDR3 totals 13 residues. The V gene's germline CDR1 is SEHNR and CDR2 FQNEAQ (reference sequence). CDR3 in amino acids: CASSPGTAFEAFF. CDR3 DNA sequence: TGTGCCAGCAGCCCCGGGACGGCATTTGAAGCTTTCTTT.

The rearrangement uses TRBV5-4 and TRBJ2-7; 9 bases align to TRBD2. After removal of 0 bases from V and 5 bases from J, the junction contained 6 bases not matched to a gene. The CDR3 extends over 15 amino acids. Germline CDR1 and CDR2: SGHNT and YYREEE (reference sequence). The CDR3 DNA reads as TGTGCCAGCAGCTTGGTTAGCGGGAGTCACGACGAGCAGTACTTC. The encoded protein is CASSLVSGSHDEQYF.

J is TRBJ2-3 and V is TRBV9; 8 bases agree with TRBD2. The CDR3 runs 15 residues. V was clipped by 7 bases and J by 4 bases; unmatched bases: 11. Germline CDR1 is SGDLS and CDR2 is YYNGEE. CDR3 protein: CASSVSGSVADTQYF. CDR3 coding DNA: TGTGCCAGCTCCGTGAGCGGGAGCGTGGCAGATACGCAGTATTTT.

The CDR3 here is CASSPIRLDTEAFF. In nucleotides, the CDR3 is TGCGCCAGCAGCCCCATTCGACTGGACACTGAAGCTTTCTTT. The V gene is TRBV4-1, the J gene TRBJ1-1; no reliable D call. Trimming stripped 4 bases from V and 3 bases from J, with 12 bases between. Germline V gene lookup returns CDR1 MGHRA and CDR2 YSYEKL. CDR3 length equals 14 residues.

The chain joins TRBV27 to TRBJ2-7; D perhaps matches TRBD2 (6 bases). This CDR3 is 14 amino acids long. With 1 base removed from V and 0 bases from J, the gap between germline ends came to 7 bases. Germline CDR1 reads MNHEY; CDR2 reads SMNVEV (reference sequence). CDR3 bases: TGTGCCAGCAGTTTATGGCGGGACTCCTACGAGCAGTACTTC. It translates to CASSLWRDSYEQYF.

This chain uses TRBV27 with TRBJ2-7; D uncertain. Trimming stripped 6 bases from V and 5 bases from J, with 23 bases between. In germline, CDR1 is MNHEY, CDR2 SMNVEV (reference sequence). The CDR3 totals 16 residues. CDR3 in DNA: TGTGCCAGCAGGAGCTTGGAAGAAGCCCCCGAGGACGAGCAGTACTTC. Amino acids: CASRSLEEAPEDEQYF.